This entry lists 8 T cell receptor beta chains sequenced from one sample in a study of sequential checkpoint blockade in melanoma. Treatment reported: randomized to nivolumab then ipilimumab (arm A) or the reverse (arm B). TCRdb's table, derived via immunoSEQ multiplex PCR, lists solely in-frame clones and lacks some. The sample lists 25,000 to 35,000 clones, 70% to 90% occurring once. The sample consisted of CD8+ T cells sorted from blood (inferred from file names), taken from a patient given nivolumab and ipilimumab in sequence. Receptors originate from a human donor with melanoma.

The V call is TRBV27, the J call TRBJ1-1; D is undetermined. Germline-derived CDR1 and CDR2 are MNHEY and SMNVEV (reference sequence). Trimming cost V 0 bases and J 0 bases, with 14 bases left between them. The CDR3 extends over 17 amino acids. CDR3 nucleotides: TGTGCCAGCAGTTTATCGATCCCGGGAGGGATGAACACTGAAGCTTTCTTT. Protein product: CASSLSIPGGMNTEAFF.

CDR3 protein: CASSLYRLAGEETQYF. CDR3 sequence (DNA): TGTGCCAGCAGTTTATATCGGCTAGCGGGAGAAGAGACCCAGTACTTC. This sequence joins TRBV28 and TRBJ2-5; 10 positions agree with TRBD2. There are 16 residues in the CDR3. Germline V lookup: CDR1 MDHEN, CDR2 SYDVKM. After removal of 1 base from V and 3 bases from J, the junction contained 5 bases not matched to a gene.

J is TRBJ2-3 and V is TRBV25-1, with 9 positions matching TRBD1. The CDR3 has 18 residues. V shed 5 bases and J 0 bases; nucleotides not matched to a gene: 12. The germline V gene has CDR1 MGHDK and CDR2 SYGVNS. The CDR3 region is CASSFKKGTGISTDTQYF. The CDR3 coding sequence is TGTGCCAGCAGTTTTAAGAAGGGGACAGGGATAAGCACAGATACGCAGTATTTT.

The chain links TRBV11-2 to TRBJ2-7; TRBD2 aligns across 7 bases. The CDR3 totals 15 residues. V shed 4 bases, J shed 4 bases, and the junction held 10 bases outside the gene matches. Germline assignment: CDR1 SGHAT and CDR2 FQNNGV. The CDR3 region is CASSSTGGSLYEQYF. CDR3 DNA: TGTGCCAGCAGCTCGACGGGCGGGAGTCTTTACGAGCAGTACTTC.

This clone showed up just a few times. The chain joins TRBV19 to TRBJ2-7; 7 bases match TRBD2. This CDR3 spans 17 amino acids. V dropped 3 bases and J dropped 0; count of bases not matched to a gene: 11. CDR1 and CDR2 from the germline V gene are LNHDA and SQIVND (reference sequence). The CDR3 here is CASSIQLPSGSSYEQYF. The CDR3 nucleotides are TGTGCCAGTAGTATTCAGTTGCCTAGCGGATCCTCCTACGAGCAGTACTTC.

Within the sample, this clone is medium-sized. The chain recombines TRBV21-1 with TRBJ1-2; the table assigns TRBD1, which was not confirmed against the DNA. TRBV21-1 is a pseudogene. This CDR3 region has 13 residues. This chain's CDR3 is CASSKARGYGYTF. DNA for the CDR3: TGTGCCAGCAGCAAAGCCAGGGGGTATGGCTACACCTTC.

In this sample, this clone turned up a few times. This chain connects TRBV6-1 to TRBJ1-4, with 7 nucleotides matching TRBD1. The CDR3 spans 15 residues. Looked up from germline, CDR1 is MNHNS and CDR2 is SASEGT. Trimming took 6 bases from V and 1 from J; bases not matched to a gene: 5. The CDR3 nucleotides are TGTGCCAGCAGCGAATACAGGGGAACTAATGAAAAACTGTTTTTT. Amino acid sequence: CASSEYRGTNEKLFF.

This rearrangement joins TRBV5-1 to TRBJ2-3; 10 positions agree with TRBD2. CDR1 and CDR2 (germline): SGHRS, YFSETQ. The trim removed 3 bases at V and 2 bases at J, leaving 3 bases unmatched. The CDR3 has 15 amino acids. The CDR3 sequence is CASSWTSGPTDTQYF. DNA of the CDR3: TGCGCCAGCAGCTGGACTAGCGGTCCCACAGATACGCAGTATTTT. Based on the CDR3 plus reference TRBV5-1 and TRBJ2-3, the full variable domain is KAGVTQTPRYLIKTRGQQVTLSCSPISGHRSVSWYQQTPGQGLQFLFEYFSETQRNKGNFPGRFSGRQFSNSRSEMNVSTLELGDSALYLCASSWTSGPTDTQYFGPGTRLTVL.